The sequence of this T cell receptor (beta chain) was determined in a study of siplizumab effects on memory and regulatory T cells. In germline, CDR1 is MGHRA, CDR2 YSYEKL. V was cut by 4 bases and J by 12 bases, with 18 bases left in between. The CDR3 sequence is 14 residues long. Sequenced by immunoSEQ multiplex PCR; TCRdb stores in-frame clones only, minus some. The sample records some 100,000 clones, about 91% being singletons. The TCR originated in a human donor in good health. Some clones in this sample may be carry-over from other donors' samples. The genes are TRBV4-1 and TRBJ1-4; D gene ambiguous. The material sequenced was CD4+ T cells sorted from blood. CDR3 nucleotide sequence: TGCGCCAGCAGCCGTCCGGAAGTGGAGGGTGAACTGTTTTTT. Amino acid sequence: CASSRPEVEGELFF.